These 11 T cell receptor beta chains share one sample of origin, sequenced in a study of memory CD4+ T cells and cytomegalovirus serostatus. Some clones are missing from TCRdb's copy, which holds only in-frame ones; the method was immunoSEQ multiplex PCR. The sample contains 25,000 to 40,000 clones, 65% to 80% of which appear only once. The sort gate was single viable CD3+CD4+CD8-CD45RO+ cells for memory CD4+ T cells. The sequenced sample consisted of memory CD4+ T cells from blood. Receptor source: an adult in good health and CMV-seronegative. Some clones in this sample may be carry-over from other donors' samples.

This sequence joins TRBV29-1 and TRBJ2-4, with a tentative D call TRBD2 (5 bases). V was clipped by 7 bases and J by 1 base, with 17 bases between them. Germline assignment: CDR1 SQVTM and CDR2 ANQGSEA. The CDR3 contains 15 residues. The CDR3 DNA is TGCAGCGCCGGACTCCCCGGCGGGGCCAAAAACATTCAGTACTTC. This sequence encodes CSAGLPGGAKNIQYF.

V and J are TRBV10-3 and TRBJ2-7, with 10 bases that match TRBD1. Trimming cost V 4 bases and J 7 bases; bases outside gene matches: 13. Germline lookup yields CDR1 ENHRY and CDR2 SYGVKD. This CDR3 has 16 residues. CDR3 in amino acids: CAISASGTGDSREQYF. CDR3 nucleotide sequence: TGTGCCATCAGTGCTTCCGGGACAGGGGACTCGAGGGAGCAGTACTTC.

The chain combines TRBV6-1 with TRBJ2-6; 9 bases match TRBD2. V lost 2 bases and J lost 2; bases outside the gene matches: 7. This CDR3 has 18 residues. The germline gives CDR1 MNHNS, CDR2 SASEGT. CDR3 sequence (DNA): TGTGCCAGCAGTGAACAGGGCGGGGGGGCCCCTGGGGCCAACGTCCTGACTTTC. This encodes CASSEQGGGAPGANVLTF.

The chain combines TRBV6-5 with TRBJ1-4; perhaps TRBD1 as D (6 bases). The germline V and J ends were trimmed by 8 bases and 0 bases, with 13 bases remaining between them. Germline assignment: CDR1 MNHEY and CDR2 SVGAGI. The CDR3 is made up of 15 amino acids. CDR3 coding DNA: TGTGCCAGCGGGCGGACAGTCGCAACTAATGAAAAACTGTTTTTT. Its protein is CASGRTVATNEKLFF.

In this sample, this clone turned up once. The chain employs TRBV6-5 and TRBJ1-5, with D tentatively TRBD1 (5 bases). V was cut by 0 bases and J by 0 bases, with 6 bases left in between. Germline V lookup: CDR1 MNHEY, CDR2 SVGAGI. The CDR3 consists of 15 residues. CDR3 amino acids: CASSYSGGSNQPQHF. Written as DNA, the CDR3 is TGTGCCAGCAGTTACTCCGGGGGTAGCAATCAGCCCCAGCATTTT.

This chain connects TRBV11-1 to TRBJ2-3; D not certain. Germline lookup yields CDR1 SGHAT and CDR2 FQDESV (reference sequence). V shed 3 bases and J shed 5 bases, with 3 bases lying between them. This CDR3 is 11 amino acids long. CDR3 residues: CASSFGDTQYF. As DNA, the CDR3 is TGTGCCAGCAGCTTCGGAGATACGCAGTATTTT.

The chain employs TRBV7-2 and TRBJ2-5; D may be TRBD1 (5 bases). The CDR3 contains 14 residues. From germline, CDR1 is SGHTA and CDR2 FQGNSA. V lost 5 bases, J lost 2 bases, and 12 bases lay in between. The CDR3 sequence is CASSNFGAQETQYF. In nucleotides, the CDR3 is TGTGCCAGCAGCAATTTTGGGGCACAAGAGACCCAGTACTTC.

The chain links TRBV7-9 to TRBJ1-4; D remains ambiguous. CDR1 SEHNR and CDR2 FQNEAQ come from the germline V gene (reference sequence). The CDR3 covers 15 residues. Between the trimmed V and J ends, which lost 5 bases and 3 bases, there was a span of 13 bases. The chain's CDR3 is CASSPYEGANEKLFF. In DNA, the CDR3 is TGTGCCAGCAGCCCGTATGAGGGAGCTAATGAAAAACTGTTTTTT.

This clone was observed a handful of times. The chain employs TRBV7-2 and TRBJ2-5; the D is unclear. This CDR3 has 12 amino acids. Germline V lookup: CDR1 SGHTA, CDR2 FQGNSA. Trimming took 1 base from V and 6 from J, leaving 6 bases between them. The CDR3 bases are TGTGCCAGCAGCTTAGATTCGAAGACCCAGTACTTC. Translated, it gives CASSLDSKTQYF.

This clone was observed a handful of times. The chain combines TRBV2 with TRBJ2-7; unclear D gene. CDR1 is SNHLY, CDR2 FYNNEI, per germline. V lost 0 bases and J 3 bases, leaving 9 bases between the germline ends. This CDR3 spans 14 amino acids. CDR3 nucleotides: TGTGCCAGCAGTGAAGCGGGCAGATTCTACGAGCAGTACTTC. Its protein product is CASSEAGRFYEQYF.

This chain links TRBV7-2 with TRBJ2-7; unclear D gene. This CDR3 region has 14 residues. Germline CDR1 reads SGHTA; CDR2 reads FQGNSA. The V gene lost 3 bases and the J gene lost 0 bases, with 9 bases spanning the gap. This chain's CDR3 is CASSLGRNSYEQYF. CDR3 in DNA: TGTGCCAGCAGCTTGGGCAGGAACTCCTACGAGCAGTACTTC. The whole variable domain, filled in from reference TRBV7-2 and TRBJ2-7, reads GAGVSQSPSNKVTEKGKDVELRCDPISGHTALYWYRQSLGQGLEFLIYFQGNSAPDKSGLPSDRFSAERTGGSVSTLTIQRTQQEDSAVYLCASSLGRNSYEQYFGPGTRLTVT.